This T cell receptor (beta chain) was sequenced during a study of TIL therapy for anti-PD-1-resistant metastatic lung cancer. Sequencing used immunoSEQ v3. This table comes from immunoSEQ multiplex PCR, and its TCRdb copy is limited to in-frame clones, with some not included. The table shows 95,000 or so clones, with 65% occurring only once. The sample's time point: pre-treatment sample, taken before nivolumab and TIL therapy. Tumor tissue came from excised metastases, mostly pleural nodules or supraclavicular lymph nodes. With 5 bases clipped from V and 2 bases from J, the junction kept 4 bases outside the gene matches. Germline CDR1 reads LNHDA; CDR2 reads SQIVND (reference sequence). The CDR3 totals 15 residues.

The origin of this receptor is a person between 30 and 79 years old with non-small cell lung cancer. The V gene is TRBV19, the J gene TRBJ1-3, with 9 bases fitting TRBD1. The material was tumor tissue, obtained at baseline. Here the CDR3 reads CASSPWTGAGNTIYF. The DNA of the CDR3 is TGTGCCAGTAGTCCCTGGACAGGGGCTGGAAACACCATATATTTT.